The source of this TCR beta chain is a study of T-cell memory formation after mild COVID-19. In its sample, this clonotype was seen a few times. The antigen is unknown. 5'RACE primed at constant segments yielded TCR alpha and TCR beta cDNA libraries bearing sample barcodes and UMIs. TCRdb used MiXCR to reprocess the 5' RACE reads, holding one entry per CDR3 protein. The data hold about 350,000 distinct CDR3 sequences, with around 13% observed a single time. V gave up 6 bases and J gave up 17 bases, with 22 bases separating them. CDR3 length: 13 amino acids. Study-level results: The study found contracting CD4+ clones mainly in CM and EM and contracting CD8+ clones in EMRA. In second-wave clones peaking day 37, SARS-CoV-2 specificity remained unconfirmed. Pre-infection memory carried some responding clones, suggesting that cross-reactive memory joined.

J is TRBJ2-2 and V is TRBV12-3 or TRBV12-4; D possibly corresponds to TRBD2 (5 bases). The source of this sequence is a man aged 18-30 years who had mild COVID-19 (a few samples of this study predate the infection). Cell type and time point are not known. Input material: PBMCs or a T cell subset sorted from them (not recorded which). CDR3: CASSRLREPACFF. The CDR3 DNA reads as TGTGCCAGCAGCCGGCTCCGGGAACCGGCTTGTTTTTTT.